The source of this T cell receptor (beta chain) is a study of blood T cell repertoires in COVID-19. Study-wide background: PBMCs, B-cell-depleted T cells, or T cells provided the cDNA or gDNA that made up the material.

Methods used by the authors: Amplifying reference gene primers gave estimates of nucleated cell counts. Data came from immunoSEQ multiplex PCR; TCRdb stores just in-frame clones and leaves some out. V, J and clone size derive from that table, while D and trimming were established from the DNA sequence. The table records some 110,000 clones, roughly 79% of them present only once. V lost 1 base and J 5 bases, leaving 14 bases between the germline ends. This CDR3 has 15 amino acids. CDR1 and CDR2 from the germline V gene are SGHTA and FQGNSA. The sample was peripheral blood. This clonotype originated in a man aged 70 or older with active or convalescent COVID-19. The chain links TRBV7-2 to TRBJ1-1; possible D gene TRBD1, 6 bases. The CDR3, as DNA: TGTGCCAGCAGCTTAGATCGGGGGGGCGGAACTGAAGCTTTCTTT. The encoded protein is CASSLDRGGGTEAFF.